This TCR beta chain was profiled in a study of identical twins. General study results and limits: Abundant beta clonotypes from cord blood had fewer insertions, unlike memory repertoires, which showed none.

Details on this clonotype: Its target is not known.

V gave up 5 bases and J gave up 6 bases, with 11 bases separating them. Per the germline V gene, CDR1 is SGHAT and CDR2 is FQNNGV. This CDR3 is built from 14 residues. TCRdb reprocessed the 5' RACE reads via MiXCR and lists one record per CDR3 protein. The sample has approximately 680,000 distinct CDR3 sequences, roughly 7.2% seen once. These data also formed part of another study, on yellow fever vaccine responses in identical twins. Turning to that study: Twins showed a vaccine T cell response that reportedly seemed partly convergent, partly personalized.

The genes are TRBV11-2 and TRBJ1-6; D possibly corresponds to TRBD1 (5 bases). Sequenced sample: PBMCs. The TCR was taken from a woman aged 18-30 years in good health. In DNA form, the CDR3 reads TGTGCCAGCAGCGCCGGACATACTAATTCACCCCTCCACTTT. This sequence encodes CASSAGHTNSPLHF.